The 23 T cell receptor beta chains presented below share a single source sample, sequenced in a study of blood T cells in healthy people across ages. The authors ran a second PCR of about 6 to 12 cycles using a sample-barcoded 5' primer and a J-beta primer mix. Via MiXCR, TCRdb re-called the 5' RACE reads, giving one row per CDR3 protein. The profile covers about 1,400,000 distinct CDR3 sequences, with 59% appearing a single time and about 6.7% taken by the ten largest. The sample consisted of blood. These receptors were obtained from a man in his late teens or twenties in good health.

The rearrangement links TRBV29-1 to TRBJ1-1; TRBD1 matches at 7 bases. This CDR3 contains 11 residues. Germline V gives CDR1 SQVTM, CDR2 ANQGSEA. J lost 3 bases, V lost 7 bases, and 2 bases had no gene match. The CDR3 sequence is CSGQGDTEAFF. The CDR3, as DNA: TGCAGCGGACAGGGCGACACTGAAGCTTTCTTT.

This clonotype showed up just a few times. CDR3 nucleotides: TGTGCCAGCAGAGGCCAGTACGAGCAGTACTTC. Its translation is CASRGQYEQYF. This chain uses TRBV12-3 or TRBV12-4 with TRBJ2-7; no firm D call. The CDR3 spans 11 residues. The ends were cut back, 6 bases at V and 4 bases at J, with 7 bases in the middle.

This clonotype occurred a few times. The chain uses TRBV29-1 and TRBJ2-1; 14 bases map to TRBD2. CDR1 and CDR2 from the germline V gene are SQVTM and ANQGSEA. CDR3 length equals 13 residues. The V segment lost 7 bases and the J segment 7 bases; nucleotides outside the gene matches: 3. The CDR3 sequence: CSAGTSGSNEQFF. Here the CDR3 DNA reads TGCAGCGCCGGGACTAGCGGGAGTAATGAGCAGTTCTTC.

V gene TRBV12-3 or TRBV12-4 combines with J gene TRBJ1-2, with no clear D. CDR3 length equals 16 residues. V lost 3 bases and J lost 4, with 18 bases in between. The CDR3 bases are TGTGCCAGCAGTTTCCCGGTCCCCAAAGCGAGCTATGGCTACACCTTC. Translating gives CASSFPVPKASYGYTF.

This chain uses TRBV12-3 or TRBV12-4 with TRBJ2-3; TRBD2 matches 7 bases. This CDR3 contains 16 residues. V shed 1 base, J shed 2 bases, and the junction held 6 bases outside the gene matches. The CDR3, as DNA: TGTGCCAGCAGTTTAGGCGGGAGCGGGAACACAGATACGCAGTATTTT. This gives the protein CASSLGGSGNTDTQYF.

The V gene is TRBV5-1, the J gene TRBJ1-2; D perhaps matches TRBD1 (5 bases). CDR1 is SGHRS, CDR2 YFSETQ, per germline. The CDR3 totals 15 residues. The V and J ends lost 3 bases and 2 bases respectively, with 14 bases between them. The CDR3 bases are TGCGCCAGCAGCTCCTCCGGGGCAGGGAACTATGGCTACACCTTC. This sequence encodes CASSSSGAGNYGYTF.

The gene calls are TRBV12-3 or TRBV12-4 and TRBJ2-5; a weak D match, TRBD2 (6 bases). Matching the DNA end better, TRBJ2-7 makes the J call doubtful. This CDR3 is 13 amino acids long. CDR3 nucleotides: TGTGCCAGCAGTCCGGGAGTGGTCTACGAGCAGTACTTC. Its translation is CASSPGVVYEQYF.

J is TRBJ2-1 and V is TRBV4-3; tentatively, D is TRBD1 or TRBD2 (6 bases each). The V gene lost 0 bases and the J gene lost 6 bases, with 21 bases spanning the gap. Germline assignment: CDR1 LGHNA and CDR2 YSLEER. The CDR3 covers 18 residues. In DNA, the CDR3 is TGCGCCAGCAGCCAAGAGCAAGGTCAAGGGGGACTCCCCAATGAGCAGTTCTTC. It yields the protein CASSQEQGQGGLPNEQFF.

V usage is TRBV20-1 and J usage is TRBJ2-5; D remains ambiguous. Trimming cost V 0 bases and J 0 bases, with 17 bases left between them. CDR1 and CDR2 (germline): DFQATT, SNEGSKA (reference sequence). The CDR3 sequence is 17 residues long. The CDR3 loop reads CSARDHSWYANQETQYF. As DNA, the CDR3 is TGCAGTGCTAGAGATCACTCGTGGTATGCGAACCAAGAGACCCAGTACTTC.

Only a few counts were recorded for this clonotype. The CDR3 is CASMSHEQFF. CDR3 in DNA: TGTGCCAGCATGAGCCATGAGCAGTTCTTC. The J gene is TRBJ2-1, the V gene TRBV28; no reliable D call. CDR1 and CDR2 (germline): MDHEN, SYDVKM. V was pared by 7 bases and J by 8 bases, with 6 bases between. CDR3 size: 10 residues.

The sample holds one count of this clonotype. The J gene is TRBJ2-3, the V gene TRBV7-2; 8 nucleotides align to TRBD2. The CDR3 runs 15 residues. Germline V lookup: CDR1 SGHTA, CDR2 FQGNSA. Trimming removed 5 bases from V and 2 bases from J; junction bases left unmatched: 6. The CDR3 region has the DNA TGTGCCAGCAGCGGTAGCGGGACGACCACAGATACGCAGTATTTT. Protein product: CASSGSGTTTDTQYF.

The DNA of the CDR3 is TGTGCCAGCAGCTTCTACCCCAGGGAGGAGCAGTACTTC. Protein: CASSFYPREEQYF. V usage is TRBV7-9 and J usage is TRBJ2-5; D possibly corresponds to TRBD2 (6 bases). The CDR3 loop spans 13 amino acids. Trimming took 3 bases from V and 11 from J, leaving 16 bases between them. Germline V gives CDR1 SEHNR, CDR2 FQNEAQ (reference sequence). The full variable domain, in which reference TRBV7-9 and TRBJ2-5 provide the parts outside the CDR3, is DTGVSQNPRHKITKRGQNVTFRCDPISEHNRLYWYRQTLGQGPEFLTYFQNEAQLEKSRLLSDRFSAERPKGSFSTLEIQRTEQGDSAMYLCASSFYPREEQYFGPGTRLLVL.

The CDR3 is CASSLGARDSQETQYF. In nucleotides, the CDR3 is TGTGCCAGCAGCTTAGGGGCCCGGGACAGTCAAGAGACCCAGTACTTC. This chain links TRBV7-2 with TRBJ2-5; 7 nucleotides agree with TRBD1. CDR1 SGHTA and CDR2 FQGNSA come from the germline V gene. Trimming at V came to 1 base and at J to 2 bases, leaving 7 bases not matched to a gene. This CDR3 is built from 16 residues.

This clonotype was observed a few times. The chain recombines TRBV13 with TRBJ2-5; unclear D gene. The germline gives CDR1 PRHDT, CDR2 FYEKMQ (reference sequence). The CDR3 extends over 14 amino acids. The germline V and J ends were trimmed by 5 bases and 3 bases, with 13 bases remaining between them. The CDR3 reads CASSIFDGKETQYF. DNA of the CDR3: TGTGCCAGCAGCATATTCGACGGAAAAGAGACCCAGTACTTC.

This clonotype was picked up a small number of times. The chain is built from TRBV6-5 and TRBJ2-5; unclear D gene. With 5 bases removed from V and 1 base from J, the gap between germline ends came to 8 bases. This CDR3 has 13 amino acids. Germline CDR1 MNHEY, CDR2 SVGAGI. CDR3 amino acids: CASSRAAQETQYF. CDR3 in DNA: TGTGCCAGCAGTCGAGCAGCCCAAGAGACCCAGTACTTC.

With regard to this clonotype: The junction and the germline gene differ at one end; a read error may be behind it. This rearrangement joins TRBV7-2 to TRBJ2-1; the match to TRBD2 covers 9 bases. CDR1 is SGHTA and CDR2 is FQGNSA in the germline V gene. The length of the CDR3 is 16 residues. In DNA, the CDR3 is TGTGTCAGCAGCTTGGGTAGCGGGGGAGGCTACAATGAGCAGTTCTTC. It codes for CVSSLGSGGGYNEQFF.

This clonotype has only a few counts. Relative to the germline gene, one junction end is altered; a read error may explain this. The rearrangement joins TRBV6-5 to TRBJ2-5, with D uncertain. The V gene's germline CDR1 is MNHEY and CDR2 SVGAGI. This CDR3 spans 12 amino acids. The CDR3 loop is CASSPDQVTQYF. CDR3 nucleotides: TGTGCCAGCTCACCCGACCAAGTGACCCAGTACTTC.

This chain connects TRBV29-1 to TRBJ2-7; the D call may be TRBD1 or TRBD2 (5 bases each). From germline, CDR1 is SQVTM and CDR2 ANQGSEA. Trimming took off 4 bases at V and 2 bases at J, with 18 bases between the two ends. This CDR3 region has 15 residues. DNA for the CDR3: TGCAGCGTTGCCTACGTGGGGACGGAGACCTACGAGCAGTACTTC. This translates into CSVAYVGTETYEQYF.

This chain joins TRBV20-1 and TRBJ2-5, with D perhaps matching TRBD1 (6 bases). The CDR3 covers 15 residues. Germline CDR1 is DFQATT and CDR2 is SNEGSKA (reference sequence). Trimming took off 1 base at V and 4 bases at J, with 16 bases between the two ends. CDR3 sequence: CSARGMRRGGETQYF. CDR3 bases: TGCAGTGCTAGAGGAATGAGGAGAGGGGGAGAGACCCAGTACTTC.

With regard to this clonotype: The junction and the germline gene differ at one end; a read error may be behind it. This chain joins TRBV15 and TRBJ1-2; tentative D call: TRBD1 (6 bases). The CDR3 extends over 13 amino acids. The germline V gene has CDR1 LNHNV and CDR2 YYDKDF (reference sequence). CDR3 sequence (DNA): TGTGCCACCAGCGGAGACAGGCTCTATGGCTACACCTTC. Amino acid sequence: CATSGDRLYGYTF.

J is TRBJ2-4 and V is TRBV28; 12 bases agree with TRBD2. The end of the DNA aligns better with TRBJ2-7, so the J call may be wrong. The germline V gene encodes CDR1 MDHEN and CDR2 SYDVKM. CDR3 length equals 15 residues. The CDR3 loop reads CASRTSGGPYYEQYF. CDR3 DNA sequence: TGTGCCAGCAGAACTAGCGGGGGGCCTTACTACGAGCAGTACTTC.

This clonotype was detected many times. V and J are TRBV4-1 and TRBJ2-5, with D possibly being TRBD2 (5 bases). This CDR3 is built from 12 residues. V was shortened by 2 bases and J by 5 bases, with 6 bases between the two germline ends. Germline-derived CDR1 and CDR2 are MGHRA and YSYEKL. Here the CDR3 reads CASSQRGETQYF. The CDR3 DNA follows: TGCGCCAGCAGCCAACGCGGGGAGACCCAGTACTTC.

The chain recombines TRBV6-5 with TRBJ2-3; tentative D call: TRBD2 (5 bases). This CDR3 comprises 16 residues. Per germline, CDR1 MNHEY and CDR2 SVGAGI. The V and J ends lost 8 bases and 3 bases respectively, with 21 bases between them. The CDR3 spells CASYPTFSVMTDTQYF. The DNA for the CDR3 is TGTGCCAGCTATCCCACATTTAGCGTGATGACAGATACGCAGTATTTT.